Below, 28 T cell receptor beta chains from the same sample are listed, as sequenced in a study of blood T cells in healthy people across ages. Through a sample-barcoded 5' primer and a J-beta primer mix, a second PCR was run for about 6 to 12 cycles. TCRdb reprocessed the 5' RACE reads via MiXCR and lists one record per CDR3 protein. The sample lists some 1.1 million distinct CDR3 sequences; around two fifths were seen once. The specimen sequenced was blood. The receptors stem from a man aged 18 to 30 in good health.

CDR3 residues: CASSFALGKETQYF. Here the CDR3 DNA reads TGCGCCAGCAGCTTCGCACTAGGAAAAGAGACCCAGTACTTC. The chain carries TRBV5-1 and TRBJ2-5; possibly TRBD2 for D (5 bases). CDR3 length equals 14 residues. The V end was cut by 2 bases, the J end by 3 bases, with 11 bases between. The germline V gene encodes CDR1 SGHRS and CDR2 YFSETQ. Supplemented by reference TRBV5-1 and TRBJ2-5, the full variable domain reads KAGVTQTPRYLIKTRGQQVTLSCSPISGHRSVSWYQQTPGQGLQFLFEYFSETQRNKGNFPGRFSGRQFSNSRSEMNVSTLELGDSALYLCASSFALGKETQYFGPGTRLLVL.

In this sample, this clonotype turned up a few times. A much larger clone lies a single base off, so this may be a read error. The chain employs TRBV7-7 and TRBJ2-3, with D possibly being TRBD1 (6 bases). Deletions cut 5 bases from V and 5 bases from J, with 11 bases between. Germline V lookup: CDR1 SSHAT, CDR2 FNYEAQ (reference sequence). The CDR3 spans 13 residues. The DNA of the CDR3 is TGTGCCAGCAGCCCAGGGGTGGAAGATACGCAGTATTTT. It specifies CASSPGVEDTQYF.

The rearrangement joins TRBV12-3 or TRBV12-4 to TRBJ2-6; TRBD1 might be the D (5 bases). V gave up 8 bases and J gave up 1 base, with 18 bases separating them. The CDR3 covers 17 residues. CDR3 amino acids: CASGSGQPESGANVLTF. CDR3 coding DNA: TGTGCCAGCGGGTCAGGGCAGCCTGAATCTGGGGCCAACGTCCTGACTTTC.

This rearrangement joins TRBV27 to TRBJ2-1; 10 nucleotides match TRBD2. CDR3 length equals 16 residues. The germline V gene has CDR1 MNHEY and CDR2 SMNVEV (reference sequence). V trimming: 4 bases; J trimming: 5 bases; junction bases outside the gene matches: 8. The CDR3 coding sequence is TGTGCCAGCAGTTCTCTTAGCGGGGGGACCCACAATGAGCAGTTCTTC. Its translation is CASSSLSGGTHNEQFF.

There are many counts of this clonotype. The chain combines TRBV27 with TRBJ2-2, with D unclear. V was shortened by 3 bases and J by 5 bases, with 7 bases between the two germline ends. CDR3 length: 13 residues. The germline V gene encodes CDR1 MNHEY and CDR2 SMNVEV (reference sequence). CDR3 nucleotide sequence: TGTGCCAGCAGTTTCTCAGTAACCGGGGAGCTGTTTTTT. Amino acid sequence: CASSFSVTGELFF.

V gene TRBV6-5 combines with J gene TRBJ2-7; the D is unclear. Trimming took off 0 bases at V and 5 bases at J, with 8 bases between the two ends. From germline, CDR1 is MNHEY and CDR2 SVGAGI. The CDR3 covers 13 residues. The CDR3 bases are TGTGCCAGCAGTTACTCGGTTTGGGACGAGCAGTACTTC. Its protein is CASSYSVWDEQYF.

This clonotype has a single count. The chain links TRBV12-3 or TRBV12-4 to TRBJ1-1, with D tentatively TRBD1 (6 bases). V was trimmed by 1 base and J by 11 bases, leaving 26 bases between them. The CDR3 consists of 17 residues. The CDR3 nucleotides are TGTGCCAGCAGTTTAGGAGGCGGGGGCGAGGGCACCAGAATTGCTTTCTTT. It codes for CASSLGGGGEGTRIAFF.

In this sample, this clonotype turned up a few times. The DNA for the CDR3 is TGTGCCATCAGTGAGACCCTCGACGGGTACGAGCAGTACTTC. Its translation: CAISETLDGYEQYF. The V gene is TRBV10-3, the J gene TRBJ2-7; D call uncertain. With 2 bases removed from V and 4 bases from J, the gap between germline ends came to 12 bases. The germline gives CDR1 ENHRY, CDR2 SYGVKD. This CDR3 contains 14 residues.

Concerning this clonotype: One end of the junction does not line up with germline, which may come from a read error. The chain recombines TRBV5-1 with TRBJ2-3, with D uncertain. CDR3 length: 14 residues. The germline gives CDR1 SGHRS, CDR2 YFSETQ. The CDR3 DNA reads as TGCGCCAGCGGCTTGGAACCCAGCACAGATACGCAGTATTTT. Its protein product is CASGLEPSTDTQYF.

CDR3 sequence reads: CASSPVVNEQFF. The CDR3 DNA reads TGTGCCAGCAGTCCCGTGGTCAATGAGCAGTTCTTC. V gene TRBV6-6 combines with J gene TRBJ2-1, with D unclear. Trimming took off 5 bases at V and 6 bases at J, with 8 bases between the two ends. Germline CDR1 is MNHNY and CDR2 is SVGAGI (reference sequence). The CDR3 runs 12 residues.

CDR3 nucleotide sequence: TGTGCCAGCAGTGTGATTCAGGGAACGGTCTATGGCTACACCTTC. It encodes CASSVIQGTVYGYTF. V is TRBV2 and J is TRBJ1-2; D is possibly TRBD1 (5 bases). Trimming pared 4 bases from V and 4 bases from J, leaving 16 bases between. The germline V gene has CDR1 SNHLY and CDR2 FYNNEI. The CDR3 spans 15 residues.

A few counts support this clonotype. For the CDR3, the DNA is TGTGCCAGCTCATCCGAGGGGGCCAACGTCCTGACTTTC. Translation: CASSSEGANVLTF. The gene calls are TRBV18 and TRBJ2-6; D gene ambiguous. The CDR3 extends over 13 amino acids. V was clipped by 5 bases and J by 4 bases, with 6 bases between them. Germline CDR1 is KGHSH and CDR2 is LQKENI.

J is TRBJ1-6 and V is TRBV18; D perhaps matches TRBD1 (5 bases). Trimming pared 3 bases from V and 11 bases from J, leaving 20 bases between. The CDR3 consists of 16 residues. The V gene's germline CDR1 is KGHSH and CDR2 LQKENI. DNA for the CDR3: TGTGCCAGCTCACCTAGTCAGGCCGGGGGTGATCCACCCCTCCACTTT. Translation gives CASSPSQAGGDPPLHF.

Concerning this clonotype itself: This likely comes from a read error, as the CDR3 has no conserved phenylalanine or tryptophan at its end. V usage is TRBV5-1 and J usage is TRBJ1-4; the D gene is possibly TRBD1 (5 bases). Germline V gene lookup returns CDR1 SGHRS and CDR2 YFSETQ. The CDR3 has 11 residues. The CDR3 coding sequence is TGCACCAGCAGGGACAATGAAAAACTGTTTTAT. Residues: CTSRDNEKLFY.

This clonotype turned up a few times. One end of the junction does not line up with germline, which may come from a read error. The chain joins TRBV2 to TRBJ1-5; no reliable D call. The length of the CDR3 is 15 residues. Germline V gene lookup returns CDR1 SNHLY and CDR2 FYNNEI. This chain's CDR3 is CASSEQQNANHPQHF. CDR3 nucleotides: TGTGCCAGCAGTGAACAGCAGAACGCCAATCACCCCCAGCATTTT.

This chain uses TRBV7-2 with TRBJ1-1; D is possibly TRBD1 (5 bases). Germline values: CDR1 SGHTA, CDR2 FQGNSA. Trimming pared 0 bases from V and 3 bases from J, leaving 14 bases between. The CDR3 loop spans 16 amino acids. The CDR3 loop is CASSLAPGRGDTEAFF. CDR3 nucleotides: TGTGCCAGCAGCTTAGCGCCGGGGCGCGGGGACACTGAAGCTTTCTTT.

This chain connects TRBV14 to TRBJ2-3; perhaps TRBD1 as D (6 bases). The CDR3 length is 17 residues. Trimming cost V 4 bases and J 0 bases, with 17 bases left between them. Germline V CDR1 and CDR2: SGHDN, FVKESK. The CDR3, as DNA: TGTGCCAGCAGCCCAGGGGCAGCGCGATTTAGCACAGATACGCAGTATTTT. This sequence encodes CASSPGAARFSTDTQYF.

The count of this clonotype is one. V usage is TRBV7-2 and J usage is TRBJ2-5; maybe TRBD1 (6 bases). CDR1 is SGHTA, CDR2 FQGNSA, per germline. V shed 5 bases and J shed 5 bases, with 12 bases lying between them. The CDR3 runs to 13 residues. The CDR3 nucleotides read TGTGCCAGCAGCGTCCCAGGGGAGGAGACCCAGTACTTC. Encoded protein: CASSVPGEETQYF.

This clonotype was seen many times. This sequence joins TRBV5-6 and TRBJ1-2, with a weak D call TRBD1 (5 bases). The germline gives CDR1 SGHDT, CDR2 YYEEEE. V was trimmed by 3 bases and J by 4 bases, leaving 13 bases between them. The length of the CDR3 is 14 residues. The CDR3 reads CASSSQDFGYGYTF. CDR3 nucleotides: TGTGCCAGCAGCTCACAGGACTTTGGCTATGGCTACACCTTC.

To note about this clonotype: This sequence may be a read error, since a much larger clone differs from it by one base. The chain couples TRBV6-2 or TRBV6-3 to TRBJ1-5, with D possibly matching TRBD1 (5 bases). CDR3 length: 13 residues. CDR1 MNHEY and CDR2 SVGEGT come from the germline V gene. The CDR3 DNA sequence: TGTGCCTGCAGTTTGGACAACAATCAGCCCCAGCATTTT. Translating gives CACSLDNNQPQHF.

The CDR3 DNA follows: TGCGCCAGCAGGTGGGACAGTTCAACCGGGGAGCTGTTTTTT. Protein: CASRWDSSTGELFF. The chain recombines TRBV5-1 with TRBJ2-2, with 7 bases lining up with TRBD1. Germline V gene data show CDR1 as SGHRS and CDR2 as YFSETQ. The CDR3 runs to 14 residues. The V segment lost 5 bases and the J segment 5 bases; nucleotides outside the gene matches: 6.

In this sample, this clonotype turned up many times. The V gene is TRBV12-3 or TRBV12-4, the J gene TRBJ2-7; 8 bases line up with TRBD1. The CDR3 runs to 15 residues. Trimming took 1 base from V and 6 from J; bases not matched to a gene: 8. CDR3 sequence reads: CASSLGPDRGFEQYF. The CDR3 DNA follows: TGTGCCAGCAGTTTAGGTCCCGACAGGGGATTCGAGCAGTACTTC.

V and J are TRBV20-1 and TRBJ2-4; 10 bases fit TRBD1. Trimming removed 1 base from V and 0 bases from J; junction bases left unmatched: 15. The V gene's germline CDR1 is DFQATT and CDR2 SNEGSKA (reference sequence). This CDR3 is built from 20 residues. CDR3 nucleotides: TGCAGTGCTAGAGTTGCCCACATGGGACAGGGGACTTCAGCCAAAAACATTCAGTACTTC. As protein: CSARVAHMGQGTSAKNIQYF.

Comment on this clonotype: A read error is possible here, since a much larger clone lies one base away. The chain is built from TRBV4-2 and TRBJ1-1; 10 bases map to TRBD1. The CDR3 has 16 amino acids. Germline CDR1 and CDR2: LGHNA and YNFKEQ. The DNA of the CDR3 is TGTGCCGGCAGCCAAGTGATAGGACAGGGGGGTTTTCAAGCTTTCTTT. Translation: CAGSQVIGQGGFQAFF.

V is TRBV28 and J is TRBJ2-1; tentative D call: TRBD1 (6 bases). The CDR3 has 14 residues. Germline V lookup: CDR1 MDHEN, CDR2 SYDVKM. Trimming pared 6 bases from V and 5 bases from J, leaving 14 bases between. The CDR3 DNA is TGTGCCAGCAGAAGGCAGGGGACCGACAATGAGCAGTTCTTC. Translation: CASRRQGTDNEQFF.

This clonotype turned up a few times. CDR3 bases: TGTGCCAGCAGCTTAACAGACTCTGAAGCTTTCTTT. Translation: CASSLTDSEAFF. The V call is TRBV7-6, the J call TRBJ1-1, with no clear D. Trimming removed 2 bases at V and 6 bases at J, with 7 bases between. The CDR3 spans 12 residues. Germline V gives CDR1 SGHVS, CDR2 FNYEAQ.

This clonotype was detected only once. The chain carries TRBV7-2 and TRBJ1-2; 7 bases match TRBD1. This CDR3 is built from 18 residues. Germline V gene sequence: CDR1 SGHTA, CDR2 FQGNSA. Unmatched junction bases numbered 14, after V lost 1 base and J lost 3 bases. The chain's CDR3 is CASSLEAGGALQYYGYTF. The CDR3 DNA sequence: TGTGCCAGCAGCTTAGAAGCAGGGGGTGCTTTACAATACTATGGCTACACCTTC.

The chain is built from TRBV12-3 or TRBV12-4 and TRBJ1-2; D is undetermined. V was trimmed by 2 bases and J by 6 bases, leaving 16 bases between them. CDR3 length equals 15 residues. This CDR3 reads CASSLWDSYRDGYTF. The CDR3 nucleotides read TGTGCCAGCAGTTTATGGGATTCCTATAGGGATGGCTACACCTTC.